This T cell receptor (beta chain) was captured in a study of CD8 T cells in Susac syndrome. CD8+ and CD4+ T cells taken from blood had their TCR beta sequenced. A quantity of 0.5 to 1 ug RNA underwent reverse transcription using random hexamers. An immunoSEQ multiplex PCR amplified TCR beta CDR3 over 54 Vbeta and 13 Jbeta. TCRdb fed the immunoSEQ multiplex PCR reads into MiXCR, producing one record per CDR3 protein. The sample lists 200,000 to 250,000 distinct CDR3 sequences; about 95% were seen once. Germline V gene lookup returns CDR1 SGHRS and CDR2 YFSETQ. V shed 3 bases and J 1 base; nucleotides not matched to a gene: 6. There are 16 residues in the CDR3.

The receptor comes from a human donor with Susac syndrome. The J gene is TRBJ2-3, the V gene TRBV5-1, with 9 bases identical to TRBD2. Sequencing was performed on CD4+ T cells from PBMCs. The CDR3 here is CASSYGLALGTDTQYF. The CDR3 DNA follows: TGCGCCAGCAGCTACGGACTAGCGCTAGGCACAGATACGCAGTATTTT. Complete variable domain (other parts from reference TRBV5-1 and TRBJ2-3): KAGVTQTPRYLIKTRGQQVTLSCSPISGHRSVSWYQQTPGQGLQFLFEYFSETQRNKGNFPGRFSGRQFSNSRSEMNVSTLELGDSALYLCASSYGLALGTDTQYFGPGTRLTVL.